This entry concerns a single T cell receptor (beta chain). The sample belongs to a study of blood T cell repertoires in COVID-19. About the research overall: The United States, Italy and Spain provided the acute and convalescent COVID-19 samples. PBMCs, B-cell-depleted T cells, or T cells provided the cDNA or gDNA that made up the material.

Germline-derived CDR1 and CDR2 are MGHRA and YSYEKL. The CDR3 is made up of 13 amino acids. The V end was cut by 1 base, the J end by 5 bases, with 8 bases between. In the authors' workflow: Reference gene primer amplification in the assay estimated nucleated cell counts. Data came from immunoSEQ multiplex PCR; TCRdb stores just in-frame clones and leaves some out. The V and J calls and clone size come from that table; D and trimming were worked out from the DNA. Found here are more than 85,000 clones, 75% to 95% of them singletons; the top ten hold 4.2%. This receptor was taken from a man between 18 and 29 years old with acute or convalescent COVID-19. The chain has TRBV4-1 and TRBJ1-2; weak D call: TRBD1 (6 bases). Sequenced sample: peripheral blood. The CDR3 DNA is TGCGCCAGCAGCCAAGGTGACAGGTATGGCTACACCTTC. This encodes CASSQGDRYGYTF.